These T cell receptor beta chains were read from a single sample in a study of T-cell memory formation after mild COVID-19. TCRdb re-derived calls from the 5' RACE reads in MiXCR, one entry per CDR3 protein. The data hold some 180,000 distinct CDR3 sequences, with approximately 12% observed a single time. The sequencing input was PBMCs or a T cell subset sorted from them (not recorded which). The receptors were gathered from a man between 18 and 29 years old who had mild COVID-19 (a few samples of this study predate the infection). Cell type and time point are not known. The CDR3 runs from the conserved cysteine through the conserved F or W. The D gene is left open where the match is weak. Some rows have no size entry. The others give once, few or many, or a class for an expanded clone.

>TRBV5-1|TRBJ2-5|.|.
TGCGCCAGCAGCTTGGCTACTACCGTACAAGAGACCCAGTACTTC
CASSLATTVQETQYF
>TRBV12-3/TRBV12-4|TRBJ1-3|.|many
TGTGCCAGCAGGTCTCAGGGCCAGCCTGGAAACACCATATATTTT
CASRSQGQPGNTIYF
>TRBV20-1|TRBJ2-5|.|few
TGCAGTGCTAGATCCTTAGAGACCCAGTACTTC
CSARSLETQYF
>TRBV7-9|TRBJ1-1|.|.
TGTGCCAGCAGCCCGGACCTCGTAAACACTGAAGCTTTCTTT
CASSPDLVNTEAFF
>TRBV12-3/TRBV12-4|TRBJ1-2|TRBD1|few
TGTGCCAGCAGTCCCAGGGGGGGAAGTAGTGGCTACACCTTC
CASSPRGGSSGYTF
>TRBV6-2/TRBV6-3|TRBJ1-2|.|.
TGTGCCAGCAGTTCGGGGCAACCTGTCTATGGCTACACCTTC
CASSSGQPVYGYTF
>TRBV7-3|TRBJ2-3|.|.
TGTGCCAGCAGCCCCGCCCAGAGCGCGGATACGCAGTATTTT
CASSPAQSADTQYF
>TRBV28|TRBJ2-2|.|many
TGTGCCAGCAGTCCCTCGGCAGGGGCCGTGAACACCGGGGAGCTGTTTTTT
CASSPSAGAVNTGELFF
>TRBV20-1|TRBJ1-6|.|few
TGCAGTGCTACCCCGTTGCCGGGCAGGGATTCACCCCTCCACTTT
CSATPLPGRDSPLHF
>TRBV16|TRBJ1-6|.|.
TGTGCCAGCAGCCACATGGGGAATTCACCCCTCCACTTT
CASSHMGNSPLHF
>TRBV7-2|TRBJ1-1|.|few
TGTGCCAGCAGCTTAGGGCGTTCCTTCACTGAAGCTTTCTTT
CASSLGRSFTEAFF
>TRBV5-1|TRBJ2-5|TRBD2|.
TGCGCCAGCAGCCCGGGCGGGACTAGCGGGGGGTCAGAGACCCAGTACTTC
CASSPGGTSGGSETQYF
>TRBV7-2|TRBJ2-1|.|.
TGTGCCAGCAGCTTAAGGGGGGGGCAGCAGTTCTTC
CASSLRGGQQFF
>TRBV29-1|TRBJ2-3|TRBD2|few
TGCAGCGTTGAGGTGTCTAGCGGAACGCAGTATTTT
CSVEVSSGTQYF
>TRBV11-3|TRBJ2-7|.|.
TGTGCCAGCAGCTCGTCGGGTTACGAGCAGTACTTC
CASSSSGYEQYF
>TRBV20-1|TRBJ2-5|.|many
TGCAGTGCGGAACGGTCCCGAGAGACCCAGTACTTC
CSAERSRETQYF